Listed here are 13 T cell receptor beta chains from one sample, sequenced in a study of blood T cell repertoires in COVID-19. Sequenced by immunoSEQ multiplex PCR; TCRdb stores in-frame clones only, minus some. The repertoire consists of 250,000 to 300,000 clones, with 85% to 90% occurring once and the leading ten covering about 1.4%. The sample was peripheral blood. These receptor sequences come from a woman in her 40s who had recovered from COVID-19.

V gene TRBV3-1 (or the pseudogene TRBV3-2) combines with J gene TRBJ2-3; D is unresolved. Germline-derived CDR1 and CDR2 are LGHDT and YNNKEL (reference sequence). The CDR3 is 14 residues long. V lost 0 bases and J 5 bases, leaving 9 bases between the germline ends. The CDR3 protein is CASSQDLDGDTQYF. DNA of the CDR3: TGTGCCAGCAGCCAAGATCTAGACGGAGATACGCAGTATTTT.

This CDR3 is CASSHGPQREQFF. CDR3 in DNA: TGCGCCAGCAGCCACGGCCCCCAGAGGGAGCAGTTCTTC. V is TRBV4-1 and J is TRBJ2-1; D unresolved. With 3 bases removed from V and 10 bases from J, the gap between germline ends came to 13 bases. CDR3 size: 13 residues. CDR1 is MGHRA and CDR2 is YSYEKL in the germline V gene.

The rearrangement uses TRBV4-3 and TRBJ1-2, with D perhaps TRBD1 (5 bases). Germline CDR1 is LGHNA and CDR2 is YSLEER. The CDR3 totals 15 residues. V dropped 1 base and J dropped 2 bases, with 11 bases sitting between them. CDR3 in amino acids: CASSQGRQQNYGYTF. The CDR3 DNA reads as TGCGCCAGCAGCCAAGGAAGACAGCAAAACTATGGCTACACCTTC.

This clone has a single count. V and J are TRBV5-6 and TRBJ2-7, with D uncertain. CDR3 size: 12 residues. Between the trimmed V and J ends, which lost 4 bases and 6 bases, there was a span of 11 bases. Germline V CDR1 and CDR2: SGHDT, YYEEEE. The CDR3 nucleotides are TGTGCCAGCAGCCGCTTTGGGCGCGAGCAGTACTTC. Amino acid sequence: CASSRFGREQYF.

The rearrangement uses TRBV3-1 (or the pseudogene TRBV3-2) and TRBJ2-5; the match to TRBD2 covers 9 bases. With V trimmed by 4 bases and J by 5 bases, 8 bases remained unmatched. This CDR3 contains 15 residues. Germline lookup yields CDR1 LGHDT and CDR2 YNNKEL (reference sequence). This chain's CDR3 is CASSPVAGVSETQYF. CDR3 sequence (DNA): TGTGCCAGCAGCCCGGTAGCGGGGGTTTCGGAGACCCAGTACTTC.

This clone occurred once. This rearrangement joins TRBV3-1 (or the pseudogene TRBV3-2) to TRBJ1-2, with D possibly matching TRBD1 (5 bases). Per germline, CDR1 LGHDT and CDR2 YNNKEL (reference sequence). The CDR3 sequence is 15 residues long. Trimming shortened V by 2 bases and J by 2 bases, and 12 bases separated the two germline ends. The CDR3 sequence is CASSQLGPGNYGYTF. In nucleotides, the CDR3 is TGTGCCAGCAGCCAATTAGGTCCAGGGAACTATGGCTACACCTTC.

The CDR3: CASSGTGPSGANVLTF. The CDR3 DNA reads as TGTGCCAGCAGCGGGACAGGACCATCTGGGGCCAACGTCCTGACTTTC. This chain joins TRBV7-9 and TRBJ2-6; 8 nucleotides agree with TRBD1. The CDR3 sequence is 16 residues long. V was pared by 5 bases and J by 1 base, with 4 bases of the junction left unmatched. CDR1 is SEHNR, CDR2 FQNEAQ, per germline (reference sequence).

The chain recombines TRBV9 with TRBJ2-7; the match to TRBD2 covers 11 bases. CDR3 length equals 15 residues. V trimming: 4 bases; J trimming: 0 bases; junction bases outside the gene matches: 3. Germline assignment: CDR1 SGDLS and CDR2 YYNGEE. The CDR3 nucleotides read TGTGCCAGCAGCCCGGGACTAGCGGACTCCTACGAGCAGTACTTC. Translated, it gives CASSPGLADSYEQYF.

The chain uses TRBV3-1 (or the pseudogene TRBV3-2) and TRBJ1-5; D ambiguous. The germline CDR1 and CDR2 sequences are LGHDT and YNNKEL (reference sequence). V lost 2 bases, J lost 7 bases, and 9 bases lay in between. CDR3 length: 13 residues. The CDR3 sequence: CASSQINSQPQHF. As DNA, the CDR3 is TGTGCCAGCAGCCAAATCAACAGCCAGCCCCAGCATTTT.

The chain couples TRBV11-2 to TRBJ1-1, with a possible D match to TRBD1 (6 bases). The germline V and J ends were trimmed by 1 base and 5 bases, with 14 bases remaining between them. This CDR3 has 15 amino acids. Germline V gene lookup returns CDR1 SGHAT and CDR2 FQNNGV. The CDR3 nucleotides are TGTGCCAGCAGCTTAGTGGTACAGGGTGGGACTGAAGCTTTCTTT. Translation: CASSLVVQGGTEAFF.

This clone occurred once. V usage is TRBV5-6 and J usage is TRBJ2-3, with a possible D match to TRBD1 (5 bases). V was shortened by 5 bases and J by 4 bases, with 17 bases between the two germline ends. The CDR3 totals 15 residues. CDR1 is SGHDT, CDR2 YYEEEE, per germline. The CDR3 loop reads CASSLKGAPPDTQYF. The DNA for the CDR3 is TGTGCCAGCAGTCTCAAAGGGGCGCCCCCAGATACGCAGTATTTT. Supplemented by reference TRBV5-6 and TRBJ2-3, the full variable domain reads DAGVTQSPTHLIKTRGQQVTLRCSPKSGHDTVSWYQQALGQGPQFIFQYYEEEERQRGNFPDRFSGHQFPNYSSELNVNALLLGDSALYLCASSLKGAPPDTQYFGPGTRLTVL.

V and J are TRBV7-2 and TRBJ1-3, with a possible D match to TRBD1 (5 bases). The germline CDR1 and CDR2 sequences are SGHTA and FQGNSA. Trimming took 5 bases from V and 0 from J, leaving 8 bases between them. This CDR3 is 14 amino acids long. The CDR3 region is CASSGQVSGNTIYF. For the CDR3, the DNA is TGTGCCAGCAGCGGACAAGTCTCTGGAAACACCATATATTTT.

The chain combines TRBV19 with TRBJ2-3; 13 nucleotides match TRBD2. From germline, CDR1 is LNHDA and CDR2 SQIVND (reference sequence). Germline trimming cut 5 bases from V and 6 bases from J; bases unmatched to any gene: 11. The CDR3 is 17 amino acids. The CDR3 nucleotides read TGTGCCAGTAGTCACGGACTAGCGGGGGCCAGGTGGGATACGCAGTATTTT. This gives the protein CASSHGLAGARWDTQYF.